This paragraph reports one T cell receptor beta chain. The sample holds a few counts of this clone. What this receptor recognizes is not known. Base qualities are not recorded, but no much larger clone differs from it by a single base. The entire amount of isolated RNA was reverse transcribed using the High Capacity cDNA Reverse Transcription Kit, so the sequenced TCRB transcripts were expressed ones. Naive, central memory and regulatory T cell samples underwent deep immunoSEQ sequencing, averaging about 3.5 million total reads per sample. Sorted cells were lysed in RLT buffer and RNA was extracted with DNase-treated RNeasy Micro or Mini kits, depending on cell number. To prevent cross-contamination, each cell subset was processed individually, whereas patient and healthy donor samples were processed jointly. TCRB sequences were amplified from cDNA with the immunoSEQ multiplex PCR, producing 87-bp fragments spanning the CDR3 region. Sequencing of the amplicons was done on the Illumina HiSeq platform. In the paper's pipeline: PCR bias was computationally corrected using synthetic template baselines, reads within Hamming distance 2 were collapsed, and singletons that could not be merged were discarded. Reads were aligned to IMGT to assign V, D and J genes, CDR3 length, and insertions or deletions at six rearrangement sites. Within each subset, clonotype counts were normalized to sorted cell number, and only after that were true diversity and Gini coefficients computed with the tcR R package. Repertoire sharing was quantified using the overlap coefficient calculated on TCRB nucleotide sequences. The immuneACCESS repertoire file appears here via TCRdb, limited to in-frame rearrangements. These files lack a portion of the clones; in checked studies, under half of the deficit traces to unresolved V genes, and the cause of the others is not known. The V and J calls and clone size are taken from that table; D and trimming were inferred from the DNA. The sample table lists some 240,000 clones, under 13% of them with a count of one. The ten biggest clones cover about 1.2% of the sample.

From each donor, a single peripheral blood sample of about 100 mL on average was drawn into heparinised tubes. A BD FACSAria II was used to sort naive, central memory, regulatory and stem cell-like memory CD4+ T cells with a panel that included CD45RO, CCR7, CD25, CD127, CD95 and CD27. Purity was above 98% for every sorted population. Right away, PBMCs were isolated by Lymphoprep density gradient centrifugation and were stained directly, with no culture step. So that batch effects would be minimized, each experiment stained and sorted samples in pairs, pairing one healthy donor with one patient. Cut back by 6 bases and 4 bases, the V and J ends lie 4 bases apart. The germline V gene provides CDR1 SNHLY and CDR2 FYNNEI. Including the terminal cysteine and phenylalanine, the CDR3 comprises 11 residues. Just the 33-base CDR3 DNA is kept, in frame starting at base 1. The data are from a study of beta chain features in type 1 diabetes listed by TCRdb under 2018. About the full investigation: Mean age, gender distribution, total cell number and subset yield were not different between patients and healthy donors. A total of some 100,000,000 sorted cells were examined across all samples, and the number of cells per subset was strongly correlated with RNA yield. In the study, TCRB repertoires of sorted circulating CD4+ T cell subsets from recently diagnosed type 1 diabetes patients were compared with those of matched healthy donors. Regulatory and stem cell-like memory subsets were isolated from only 8 patients and roughly eight healthy donors, whereas naive and central memory subsets came from all 28 donors. General conclusions and limits of the study: Because cDNA was sequenced instead of genomic DNA, activated cells with high expression could be over-represented, although the groups did not differ in activation or CD3 levels. Type 1 diabetes patients showed a moderate but significant shortening of TCRB CDR3 length in all four CD4+ subsets. Fewer insertions and more nucleotide deletions at VDJ recombination sites were observed in patients with type 1 diabetes, implying thymic rearrangement abnormalities. Shorter templates might have been favored by PCR, but patient and control samples were amplified and corrected together, so both groups would have been affected equally by any skew. Naive, central memory and regulatory TCRB repertoires appeared more similar among patients than among healthy donors. Because the HLA sub-analyses included only small numbers of individuals, any influence of HLA type on TCRB rearrangement was left unresolved.

Source material: central memory CD4+ T cells from blood. The chain joins TRBV2 to TRBJ2-1; the D gene identity is not certain. The TCR was taken from a man aged 18 to 29 in good health. The sequenced DNA: TGTGCCAGCAGGACATACAATGAGCAGTTCTTC. Translated, this gives CASRTYNEQFF.